These T cell receptor beta chains were read from a single sample in a study of cytotoxic CD8 clonotypes in ibrutinib-treated CLL. Sequenced by immunoSEQ multiplex PCR; TCRdb stores in-frame clones only, minus some. Here the sample spans 45,000 to 70,000 clones, around 60% being singletons. The sample here was PBMCs, taken after 24 months of ibrutinib treatment. The receptors stem from a human donor with chronic lymphocytic leukemia. Both conserved end residues are part of each CDR3. D genes are given only for firm matches. Clone sizes are given selectively: once, few, many, or a class where the clone is expanded.

clone_size | j_call | v_call | d_call | cdr3_nt | cdr3_aa
. | TRBJ1-2 | TRBV19 | TRBD1 | TGTGCCAGTAGGACAGGGAATGGCTACACCTTC | CASRTGNGYTF
. | TRBJ2-7 | TRBV28 | . | TGTGCCAGCGCGAGGGGCCTTTCCTACGAGCAGTACTTC | CASARGLSYEQYF
many | TRBJ2-5 | TRBV6-1 | TRBD1 | TGTGCCAGCAGTGGGACAGGGAGTGCGACCCAGTACTTC | CASSGTGSATQYF
once | TRBJ1-5 | TRBV30 | TRBD1 | TGTGCCTGGAGTATCGGCCACGGGACAGGGGTAAAGCAGCCCCAGCATTTT | CAWSIGHGTGVKQPQHF
few | TRBJ1-2 | TRBV4-2 | . | TGTGCCAGCAGCCAAGATGCATTCGGGGCATGGTATGGCTACACCTTC | CASSQDAFGAWYGYTF
. | TRBJ1-1 | TRBV25-1 | . | TGTGCCAGCAGCATTCAGGGGATGAACACTGAAGCTTTCTTT | CASSIQGMNTEAFF
. | TRBJ2-1 | TRBV5-1 | . | TGCGCCAGCAGCCTGCTCCGGCAGGCCCTGTACAATGAGCAGTTCTTC | CASSLLRQALYNEQFF
. | TRBJ1-2 | TRBV6-5 | . | TGTGCCAGTGGGGGGGCCGTGGATTACTATGGCTACACCTTC | CASGGAVDYYGYTF
. | TRBJ1-6 | TRBV7-8 | . | TGTGCCAGCAGCCCTCCCCGTGCGGTCAGGATTTCACCCCTCCACTTT | CASSPPRAVRISPLHF
. | TRBJ2-7 | TRBV25-1 | . | TGTGCCAGCAGTAGGGCAGGGTCAGCCTACGAGCAGTACTTC | CASSRAGSAYEQYF
. | TRBJ2-3 | TRBV5-1 | . | TGCGCCAGCAGTCGGGACCCCGGTACAGATACGCAGTATTTT | CASSRDPGTDTQYF
. | TRBJ1-4 | TRBV5-1 | . | TGCGCCAGCAGCTTGGTAGGGCGTCGGGAAAAACTGTTTTTT | CASSLVGRREKLFF
few | TRBJ2-2 | TRBV25-1 | . | TGTGCCAGCAGTGACACAGGGTTCACCGGGGAGCTGTTTTTT | CASSDTGFTGELFF
few | TRBJ1-5 | TRBV28 | . | TGTGCCAGCAGTTTATTAGTGCAGCCCCAGCATTTT | CASSLLVQPQHF
. | TRBJ1-3 | TRBV29-1 | . | TGCAGCGTTGGCGTCAGAAACACCATATATTTT | CSVGVRNTIYF
few | TRBJ2-3 | TRBV6-5 | . | TGTGCCAGCAGTTACCTTGACCGCACAGATACGCAGTATTTT | CASSYLDRTDTQYF
. | TRBJ2-1 | TRBV5-6 | . | TGTGCCAGCAGCTTGAAGGTTATAGGGTATCGGGAGCAGTTCTTC | CASSLKVIGYREQFF